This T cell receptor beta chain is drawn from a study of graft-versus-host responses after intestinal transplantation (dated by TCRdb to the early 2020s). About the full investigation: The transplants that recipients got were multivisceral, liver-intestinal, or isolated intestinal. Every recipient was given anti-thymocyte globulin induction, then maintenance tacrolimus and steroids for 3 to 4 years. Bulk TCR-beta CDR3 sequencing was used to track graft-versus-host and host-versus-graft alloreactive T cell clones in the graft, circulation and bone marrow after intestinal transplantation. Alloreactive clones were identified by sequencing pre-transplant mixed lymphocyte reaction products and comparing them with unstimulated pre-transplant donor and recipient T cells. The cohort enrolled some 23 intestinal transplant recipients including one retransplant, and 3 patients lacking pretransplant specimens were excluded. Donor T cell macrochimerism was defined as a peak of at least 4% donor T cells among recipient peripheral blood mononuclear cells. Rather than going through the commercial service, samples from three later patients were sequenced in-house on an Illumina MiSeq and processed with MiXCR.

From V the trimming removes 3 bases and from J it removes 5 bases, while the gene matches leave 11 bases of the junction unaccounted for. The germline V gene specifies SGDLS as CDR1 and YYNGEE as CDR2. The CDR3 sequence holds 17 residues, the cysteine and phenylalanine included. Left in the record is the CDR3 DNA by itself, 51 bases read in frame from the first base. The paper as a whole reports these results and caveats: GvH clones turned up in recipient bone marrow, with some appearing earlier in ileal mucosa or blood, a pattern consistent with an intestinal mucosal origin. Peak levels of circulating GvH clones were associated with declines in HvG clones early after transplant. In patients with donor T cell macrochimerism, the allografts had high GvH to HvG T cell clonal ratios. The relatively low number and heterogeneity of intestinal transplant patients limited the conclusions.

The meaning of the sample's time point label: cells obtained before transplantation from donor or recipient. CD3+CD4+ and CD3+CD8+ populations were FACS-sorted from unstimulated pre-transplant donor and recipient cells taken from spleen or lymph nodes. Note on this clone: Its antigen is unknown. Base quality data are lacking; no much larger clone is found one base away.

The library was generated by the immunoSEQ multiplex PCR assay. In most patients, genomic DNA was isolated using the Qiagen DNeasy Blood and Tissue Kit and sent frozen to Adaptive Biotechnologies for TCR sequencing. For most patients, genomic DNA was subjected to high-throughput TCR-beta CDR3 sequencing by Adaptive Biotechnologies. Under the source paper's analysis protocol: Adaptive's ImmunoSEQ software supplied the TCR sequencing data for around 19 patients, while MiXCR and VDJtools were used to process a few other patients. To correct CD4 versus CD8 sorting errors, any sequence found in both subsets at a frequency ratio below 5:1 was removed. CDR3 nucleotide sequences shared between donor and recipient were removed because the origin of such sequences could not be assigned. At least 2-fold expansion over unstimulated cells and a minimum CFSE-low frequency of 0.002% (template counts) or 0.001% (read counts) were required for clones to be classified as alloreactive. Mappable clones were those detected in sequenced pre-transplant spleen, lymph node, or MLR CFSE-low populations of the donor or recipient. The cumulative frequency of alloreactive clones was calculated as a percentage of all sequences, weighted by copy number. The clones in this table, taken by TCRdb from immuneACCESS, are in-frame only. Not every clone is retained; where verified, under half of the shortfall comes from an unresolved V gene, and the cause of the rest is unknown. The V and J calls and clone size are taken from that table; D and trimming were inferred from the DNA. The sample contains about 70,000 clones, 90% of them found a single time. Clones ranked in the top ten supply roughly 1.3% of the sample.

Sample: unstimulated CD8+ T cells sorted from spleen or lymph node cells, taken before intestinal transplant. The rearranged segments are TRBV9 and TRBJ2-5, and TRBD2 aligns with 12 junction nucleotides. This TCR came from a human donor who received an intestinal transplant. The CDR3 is CASSGRGGGTSGETQYF. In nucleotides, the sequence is TGTGCCAGCAGCGGCCGAGGAGGGGGGACTAGCGGGGAGACCCAGTACTTC.